This T cell receptor (beta chain) emerged from a study of T cell repertoires in cytomegalovirus infection. The wider study: CMV infection plus the matching HLA type was flagged by public TCR beta signatures. Whole-study findings and limits: The cumulative frequency of public TCR beta families identified carriers of CMV plus the relevant HLA. Ex vivo, HLA-C-restricted CMV-specific TCR beta clonotypes prevailed over the rest of the response.

TCRdb ran MiXCR on the reads and lists one entry per CDR3 protein. The sample has over 200,000 distinct CDR3 sequences; around 15% are singletons. The CDR3 is 13 residues long. The germline V gene encodes CDR1 SQVTM and CDR2 ANQGSEA. Trimming pared 1 base from V and 6 bases from J, leaving 12 bases between. With regard to this clonotype: Its antigen is not identified.

The genes are TRBV29-1 and TRBJ1-1; D unclear. This receptor was obtained from a human donor in good health (CMV status not recorded). Some clones in this sample may be carry-over from other donors' samples. Sequencing was done on a sample of PBMCs. The CDR3 DNA reads as TGCAGCGTTGAAGTACATCCGATTCCTGAAGCTTTCTTT. It specifies CSVEVHPIPEAFF.